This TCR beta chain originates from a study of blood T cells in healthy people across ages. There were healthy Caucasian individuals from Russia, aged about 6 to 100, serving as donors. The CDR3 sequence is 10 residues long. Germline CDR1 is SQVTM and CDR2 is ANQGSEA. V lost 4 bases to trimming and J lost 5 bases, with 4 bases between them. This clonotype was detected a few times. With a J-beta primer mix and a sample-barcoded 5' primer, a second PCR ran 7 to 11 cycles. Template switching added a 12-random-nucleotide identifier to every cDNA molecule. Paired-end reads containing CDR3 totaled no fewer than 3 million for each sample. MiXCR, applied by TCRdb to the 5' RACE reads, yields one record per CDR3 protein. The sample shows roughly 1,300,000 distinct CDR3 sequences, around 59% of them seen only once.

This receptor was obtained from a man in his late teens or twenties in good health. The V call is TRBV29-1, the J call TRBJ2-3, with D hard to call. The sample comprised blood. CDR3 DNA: TGCAGCGTTGGGAGAGATACGCAGTATTTT. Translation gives CSVGRDTQYF.